These 25 T cell receptor beta chains originate from one sample sequenced in a study of cytomegalovirus exposure and HLA in healthy donors (dated by TCRdb to the late 2010s). Library creation used the immunoSEQ multiplex PCR assay. TCRdb obtained this table from immuneACCESS and retained in-frame rearrangements with V and J assigned. These tables miss some clones; where compared with another copy, unresolved V genes account for less than half of the shortfall, and the remainder is unexplained. The sample table records under 200,000 clones; 85% to 90% of these occur just once. The top ten hold under 13% of the sample. The specimen was PBMCs. Receptors were obtained from a woman younger than 35 in good health and CMV-seropositive.

The chain combines TRBV10-3 with TRBJ1-1; D unresolved. Trimming removed 2 bases from V and 0 bases from J, with 7 bases in between. CDR3 length equals 14 residues. Germline values: CDR1 ENHRY, CDR2 SYGVKD. CDR3 bases: TGTGCCATCAGTGAGGTTTCAGTGAACACTGAAGCTTTCTTT. Protein product: CAISEVSVNTEAFF.

The V gene is TRBV4-2, the J gene TRBJ2-7; the D is unclear. V lost 4 bases to trimming and J lost 0 bases, with 13 bases between them. The germline V gene encodes CDR1 LGHNA and CDR2 YNFKEQ. The CDR3 is 15 residues long. The CDR3 spells CASSLRLGSSYEQYF. The CDR3 nucleotides are TGTGCCAGCAGCCTTCGATTGGGCAGCTCCTACGAGCAGTACTTC.

The rearrangement joins TRBV29-1 to TRBJ1-1; D is undetermined. V shed 8 bases and J shed 2 bases, with 15 bases lying between them. The CDR3 is 13 amino acids. Germline values: CDR1 SQVTM, CDR2 ANQGSEA. The CDR3 coding sequence is TGCAGCTCTTTGACACCACCCAACACTGAAGCTTTCTTT. It yields the protein CSSLTPPNTEAFF.

V and J are TRBV5-1 and TRBJ1-1; 9 nucleotides line up with TRBD1. V was pared by 4 bases and J by 3 bases, with 7 bases of the junction left unmatched. There are 15 residues in the CDR3. Germline V gives CDR1 SGHRS, CDR2 YFSETQ. In DNA form, the CDR3 reads TGCGCCAGCAGCCTGCTTACAGGGGGCTACACTGAAGCTTTCTTT. It is translated as CASSLLTGGYTEAFF.

V gene TRBV6-5 combines with J gene TRBJ1-1; 7 bases map to TRBD1. This CDR3 spans 15 amino acids. V shed 4 bases, J shed 1 base, and the junction held 6 bases outside the gene matches. Germline loops: CDR1 MNHEY, CDR2 SVGAGI. This chain's CDR3 is CASSSRQGWNTEAFF. The CDR3 DNA sequence: TGTGCCAGCAGTTCGCGACAGGGTTGGAACACTGAAGCTTTCTTT.

J is TRBJ2-4 and V is TRBV18; D gene ambiguous. Trimming took 0 bases from V and 0 from J, leaving 15 bases between them. The CDR3 length is 18 residues. CDR1 is KGHSH, CDR2 LQKENI, per germline. CDR3 nucleotides: TGTGCCAGCTCACCACCTAGTACGCCGGTACTAGCCAAAAACATTCAGTACTTC. It specifies CASSPPSTPVLAKNIQYF. Full variable domain (remainder filled in from reference TRBV18 and TRBJ2-4): NAGVMQNPRHLVRRRGQEARLRCSPMKGHSHVYWYRQLPEEGLKFMVYLQKENIIDESGMPKERFSAEFPKEGPSILRIQQVVRGDSAAYFCASSPPSTPVLAKNIQYFGAGTRLSVL.

This chain joins TRBV12-5 and TRBJ2-1; 13 bases map to TRBD2. The J segment lost 9 bases and the V segment lost 6 bases, leaving 11 bases of the junction unmatched. This CDR3 has 16 residues. The germline gives CDR1 LGHNT, CDR2 FRNRAP. Here the CDR3 reads CASGERGLAGAGEQFF. The CDR3, as DNA: TGTGCTAGTGGCGAACGAGGACTAGCGGGAGCAGGTGAGCAGTTCTTC.

This chain joins TRBV5-6 and TRBJ1-1, with TRBD1 matching over 8 bases. The CDR3 contains 15 residues. V shed 0 bases, J shed 4 bases, and the junction held 5 bases outside the gene matches. Germline CDR1 SGHDT, CDR2 YYEEEE. CDR3 DNA sequence: TGTGCCAGCAGCTTGGCCTATACAGGGGGCACTGAAGCTTTCTTT. This encodes CASSLAYTGGTEAFF.

The chain couples TRBV2 to TRBJ1-4, with TRBD1 as a possible D gene (5 bases). Germline CDR1 reads SNHLY; CDR2 reads FYNNEI. CDR3 length: 14 amino acids. The V gene lost 6 bases and the J gene lost 5 bases, with 13 bases spanning the gap. The DNA of the CDR3 is TGTGCCAGCAGGTCAGGGAAGGGCAATGAAAAACTGTTTTTT. Translation gives CASRSGKGNEKLFF.

This clone was recorded only once. The chain couples TRBV19 to TRBJ1-5, with a possible D match to TRBD1 (6 bases). Looked up from germline, CDR1 is LNHDA and CDR2 is SQIVND (reference sequence). The CDR3 sequence is 16 residues long. V was trimmed by 1 base and J by 0 bases, leaving 10 bases between them. The CDR3 sequence is CASSIGGLTSNQPQHF. As DNA, the CDR3 is TGTGCCAGTAGTATAGGGGGGCTTACTAGCAATCAGCCCCAGCATTTT.

The CDR3 coding sequence is TGCGCCAGCAGTGGGACAGCCGAGCAGTACTTC. Amino acid sequence: CASSGTAEQYF. The chain carries TRBV10-2 and TRBJ2-7, with TRBD1 as a possible D gene (6 bases). V was cut by 4 bases and J by 6 bases, with 7 bases left in between. Germline CDR1 and CDR2: WSHSY and SAAADI. CDR3 size: 11 residues.

The chain employs TRBV19 and TRBJ2-1; 7 bases fit TRBD2. Trimming at V came to 7 bases and at J to 3 bases, leaving 9 bases not matched to a gene. Germline lookup yields CDR1 LNHDA and CDR2 SQIVND (reference sequence). The CDR3 consists of 15 residues. The CDR3 nucleotides read TGTGCCAGTACCCTCAGCGGGGTTGGCTACAATGAGCAGTTCTTC. It translates to CASTLSGVGYNEQFF.

J is TRBJ2-7 and V is TRBV2, with D perhaps matching TRBD2 (5 bases). There are 14 residues in the CDR3. Trimming shortened V by 6 bases and J by 4 bases, and 16 bases separated the two germline ends. The V gene's germline CDR1 is SNHLY and CDR2 FYNNEI. This chain's CDR3 is CASSPGLASYEQYF. The CDR3 DNA reads TGTGCCAGCAGCCCCGGGCTAGCCTCGTACGAGCAGTACTTC.

V and J are TRBV28 and TRBJ1-2; 12 nucleotides align to TRBD1. Looked up from germline, CDR1 is MDHEN and CDR2 is SYDVKM. This CDR3 has 17 amino acids. The junction had 10 bases not matched to a gene; V was cut back by 6 bases and J by 2 bases. In DNA, the CDR3 is TGTGCCAGCAGCTCTCCTGGGACAGGGGGCCTCAACTATGGCTACACCTTC. Translating it yields CASSSPGTGGLNYGYTF.

The V and J genes are TRBV6-1 and TRBJ1-2; D not certain. The CDR3 runs 17 residues. CDR1 and CDR2 (germline): MNHNS, SASEGT. The ends were cut back, 1 base at V and 4 bases at J, with 19 bases in the middle. The CDR3 region has the DNA TGTGCCAGCAGTGAAGGACTAAGAGGGAGCAGGCCCTATGGCTACACCTTC. As protein: CASSEGLRGSRPYGYTF.

The chain joins TRBV5-6 to TRBJ1-1; D is undetermined. V shed 4 bases and J shed 4 bases, with 8 bases lying between them. This CDR3 has 12 amino acids. CDR1 and CDR2 (germline): SGHDT, YYEEEE. CDR3 DNA sequence: TGTGCCAGCAGCCTGCGGGGCACTGAAGCTTTCTTT. Translating gives CASSLRGTEAFF.

J is TRBJ2-3 and V is TRBV9; 10 bases map to TRBD2. The CDR3 has 15 amino acids. CDR1 and CDR2 (germline): SGDLS, YYNGEE. J gave up 6 bases and V 3 bases, and 7 bases lay outside the gene matches. This CDR3 is CASSAPSGRGDTQYF. The CDR3 DNA reads as TGTGCCAGCAGCGCCCCTAGCGGGAGAGGCGATACGCAGTATTTT.

V usage is TRBV11-2 and J usage is TRBJ2-1, with 9 bases matching TRBD2. The V segment lost 2 bases and the J segment 10 bases; nucleotides outside the gene matches: 9. The germline V gene encodes CDR1 SGHAT and CDR2 FQNNGV. The CDR3 runs 15 residues. As DNA, the CDR3 is TGTGCCAGCAGCTTATTGCGCGGGAGGGCGAGGGAGCAGTTCTTC. Translating gives CASSLLRGRAREQFF.

J is TRBJ1-5 and V is TRBV7-5; TRBD1 is the table's D call, not checked against the DNA. TRBV7-5 is described as a pseudogene. The CDR3 consists of 15 residues. CDR3 loop: CARSSTGVSGQPQHF. As DNA, the CDR3 is TGTGCCAGAAGCTCGACAGGGGTTAGCGGTCAGCCCCAGCATTTT.

The chain is built from TRBV5-1 and TRBJ1-2; perhaps TRBD1 as D (5 bases). Per the germline V gene, CDR1 is SGHRS and CDR2 is YFSETQ. V lost 0 bases to trimming and J lost 0 bases, with 15 bases between them. This CDR3 region has 17 residues. The CDR3 sequence is CASSLVPGWLTNYGYTF. DNA of the CDR3: TGCGCCAGCAGCTTGGTCCCAGGGTGGCTTACTAACTATGGCTACACCTTC.

The chain couples TRBV15 to TRBJ1-5; D not certain. The V gene's germline CDR1 is LNHNV and CDR2 YYDKDF (reference sequence). With 1 base removed from V and 4 bases from J, the gap between germline ends came to 11 bases. The CDR3 has 15 residues. The CDR3 coding sequence is TGTGCCACCAGCAGAGCATTACTGAGAAATCAGCCCCAGCATTTT. It translates to CATSRALLRNQPQHF. Drawing the rest from reference TRBV15 and TRBJ1-5, the complete variable domain is DAMVIQNPRYQVTQFGKPVTLSCSQTLNHNVMYWYQQKSSQAPKLLFHYYDKDFNNEADTPDNFQSRRPNTSFCFLDIRSPGLGDTAMYLCATSRALLRNQPQHFGDGTRLSIL.

The chain carries TRBV6-5 and TRBJ2-5, with 12 bases that match TRBD2. This CDR3 contains 13 residues. Germline V gene sequence: CDR1 MNHEY, CDR2 SVGAGI. V gave up 8 bases and J gave up 4 bases; unmatched junction bases: 2. The CDR3 loop reads CASQGLAGETQYF. The CDR3 region has the DNA TGTGCCAGCCAGGGACTAGCGGGAGAGACCCAGTACTTC.

V usage is TRBV18 and J usage is TRBJ2-5; 11 bases fit TRBD2. The CDR3 extends over 18 amino acids. Germline CDR1 and CDR2: KGHSH and LQKENI. V was clipped by 4 bases and J by 2 bases; unmatched bases: 12. The CDR3 reads CASSQTSGLADRQETQYF. CDR3 nucleotides: TGTGCCAGCTCACAAACTTCGGGACTAGCGGATCGACAAGAGACCCAGTACTTC.

This chain connects TRBV7-2 to TRBJ2-7; D perhaps matches TRBD2 (5 bases). This CDR3 spans 13 amino acids. The germline gives CDR1 SGHTA, CDR2 FQGNSA. The V and J ends lost 5 bases and 6 bases respectively, with 14 bases between them. The CDR3 nucleotides are TGTGCCAGCAGCCCTACATTAGCGTCCGAGCAGTACTTC. Translating gives CASSPTLASEQYF.

V usage is TRBV7-2 and J usage is TRBJ2-5; 13 nucleotides align to TRBD2. The CDR3 has 16 amino acids. The germline CDR1 and CDR2 sequences are SGHTA and FQGNSA. V dropped 6 bases and J dropped 4; count of bases not matched to a gene: 8. CDR3 residues: CASSPGLAGDGETQYF. CDR3 sequence (DNA): TGTGCCAGCAGTCCAGGACTAGCGGGAGACGGAGAGACCCAGTACTTC.